The 2 T cell receptor beta chains reported below all come from one sample, sequenced in a study of technical replicates of blood from a few donors. Assay: immunoSEQ multiplex PCR; the TCRdb copy retains only in-frame clones and omits some. The table includes 70,000 to 85,000 clones, around 95% detected once. Source material: T cells isolated from PBMCs. These receptors came from a human donor in good health.

The chain employs TRBV2 and TRBJ2-7; D may be TRBD1 (6 bases). V was cut by 6 bases and J by 4 bases, with 22 bases left in between. Per the germline V gene, CDR1 is SNHLY and CDR2 is FYNNEI. The CDR3 spans 16 residues. The CDR3 reads CASRDEGQRRSYEQYF. CDR3 nucleotide sequence: TGTGCCAGCAGGGATGAAGGACAGAGACGGTCTTACGAGCAGTACTTC.

The rearrangement joins TRBV19 to TRBJ1-1, with D tentatively TRBD1 (6 bases). Trimming removed 5 bases from V and 9 bases from J, with 22 bases in between. The CDR3 runs 15 residues. The germline gives CDR1 LNHDA, CDR2 SQIVND (reference sequence). For the CDR3, the DNA is TGTGCCAGTAGTGTCCTACCGGACAGTGGTATTAAAGCTTTCTTT. This encodes CASSVLPDSGIKAFF.